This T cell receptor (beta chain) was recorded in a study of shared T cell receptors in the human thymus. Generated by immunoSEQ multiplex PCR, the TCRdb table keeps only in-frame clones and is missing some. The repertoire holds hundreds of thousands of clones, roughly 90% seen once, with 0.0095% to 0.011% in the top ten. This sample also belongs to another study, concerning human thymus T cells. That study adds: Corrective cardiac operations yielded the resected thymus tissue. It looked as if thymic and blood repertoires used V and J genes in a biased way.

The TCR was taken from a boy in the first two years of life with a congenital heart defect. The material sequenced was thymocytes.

CDR3 amino acids: CASSYGQEGSYEQYF. CDR3 coding DNA: TGTGCCAGCAGTTATGGGCAGGAGGGGTCCTACGAGCAGTACTTC. The chain couples TRBV6-5 to TRBJ2-7, with D perhaps TRBD2 (6 bases). This CDR3 region has 15 residues. V lost 3 bases, J lost 1 base, and 13 bases lay in between. Looked up from germline, CDR1 is MNHEY and CDR2 is SVGAGI.